The sequence of this T cell receptor beta chain was determined in a study of early T cells in non-severe SARS-CoV-2 infection. Study outcomes and limitations: Using VDJdb, the matching emphasized anti-spike CD8 responses while missing private and CD4 specificities.

Comments on this clonotype: Its antigen is not identified.

V lost 3 bases, J lost 5 bases, and 10 bases lay in between. This CDR3 has 12 residues. Germline V gene sequence: CDR1 SQVTM, CDR2 ANQGSEA. Individual cDNA molecules received unique molecular identifiers. TCRdb independently ran MiXCR on the 5' RACE reads; one entry per CDR3 protein. The sample has fewer than 100,000 distinct CDR3 sequences; 15% to 20% are singletons. Input material: whole blood. The receptor comes from an adult who was a healthcare worker with PCR-confirmed SARS-CoV-2 infection or an uninfected control (not recorded which). V and J are TRBV29-1 and TRBJ2-5; D possibly matches TRBD1 or TRBD2 (5 bases each). For the CDR3, the DNA is TGCAGCGTTGAGTCAGGGACGGAGACCCAGTACTTC. Translating it yields CSVESGTETQYF.